These 25 T cell receptor beta chains share one sample of origin, sequenced in a study of T cells expressing NK-cell markers. TCRdb reanalyzed the 5' RACE reads and collapses them to one entry per CDR3 protein, without DNA. Across some 450,000 distinct CDR3 sequences, the top ten clones capture 7.3% of the sample. The sequenced sample was blood T cells: a sorted CD56 or NKG2C T cell subset, CD4+ or CD8+ T cells, or bulk PBMC T cells (not recorded which). These TCRs come from a woman between 18 and 69 years old in good health.

This chain connects TRBV18 to TRBJ2-1. The CDR3 consists of 14 residues. Germline loops: CDR1 KGHSH, CDR2 LQKENI. The CDR3 protein is CASSPPIGVDEQFF.

This chain links TRBV7-6 with TRBJ2-1; TCRdb indicates TRBD2, and absent DNA this call remains unverified. Germline V CDR1 and CDR2: SGHVS, FNYEAQ. This CDR3 contains 18 residues. This chain's CDR3 is CASSPPGTSGSSYNEQFF.

The chain links TRBV2 to TRBJ2-3; no DNA is available, so the TRBD2 call from TCRdb remains unchecked. The CDR3 is made up of 16 amino acids. The germline V gene encodes CDR1 SNHLY and CDR2 FYNNEI. This chain's CDR3 is CATLRGLAGKIDTQYF.

The V call is TRBV7-8, the J call TRBJ2-1; TCRdb's D call of TRBD1 is untestable without DNA. There are 16 residues in the CDR3. CDR1 is SGHVS and CDR2 is FQNEAQ in the germline V gene. The CDR3 spells CASSFLKISAPRGQFF.

The chain recombines TRBV11-2 with TRBJ2-3; TCRdb returns TRBD1, unconfirmable since there is no DNA. CDR3 size: 15 residues. Germline CDR1 is SGHAT and CDR2 is FQNNGV. The CDR3 protein is CASSLRRGDTDTQYF.

The J gene is TRBJ2-5, the V gene TRBV28; TCRdb lists TRBD1, though no DNA is available to test this call. CDR1 is MDHEN, CDR2 SYDVKM, per germline. The CDR3 has 17 residues. CDR3 residues: CASSSPMGAPEQETQYF. Using reference TRBV28 and TRBJ2-5 for the parts outside the CDR3, the full variable domain is DVKVTQSSRYLVKRTGEKVFLECVQDMDHENMFWYRQDPGLGLRLIYFSYDVKMKEKGDIPEGYSVSREKKERFSLILESASTNQTSMYLCASSSPMGAPEQETQYFGPGTRLLVL.

V and J are TRBV9 and TRBJ2-2; checking the TCRdb D call of TRBD1 is not possible without DNA. The germline V gene encodes CDR1 SGDLS and CDR2 YYNGEE. This CDR3 is built from 17 residues. The CDR3: CASSPSGGPVGTGELFF.

The chain recombines TRBV5-1 with TRBJ2-2; TCRdb designates TRBD1, a call that cannot be tested without DNA. The V gene's germline CDR1 is SGHRS and CDR2 YFSETQ. This CDR3 contains 14 residues. The CDR3 region is CASSFDRVGGELFF.

This CDR3 is CASTFRDGNTGELFF. V is TRBV5-4 and J is TRBJ2-2; TCRdb outputs TRBD1, but without DNA this stays unchecked. Germline V lookup: CDR1 SGHNT, CDR2 YYREEE (reference sequence). The CDR3 is 15 residues long.

The genes are TRBV12-3 or TRBV12-4 and TRBJ1-5; the TCRdb call, TRBD1, lacks DNA for checking. This CDR3 contains 14 residues. This chain's CDR3 is CASSFGISNQPQHF.

CDR3 amino acids: CASRGAWGAGALQYF. J is TRBJ2-3 and V is TRBV12-3 or TRBV12-4; as DNA is missing, the TRBD1 call by TCRdb cannot be tested. The CDR3 runs to 15 residues.

The chain links TRBV20-1 to TRBJ1-2. Per germline, CDR1 DFQATT and CDR2 SNEGSKA (reference sequence). The CDR3 length is 13 residues. This CDR3 is CSADTLENYGYTF.

The V gene is TRBV7-2, the J gene TRBJ2-3; there is no DNA to check the TCRdb D call of TRBD1. Germline V gene lookup returns CDR1 SGHTA and CDR2 FQGNSA. The CDR3 is 14 amino acids. CDR3 protein: CASSPGGSTDTQYF.

This chain connects TRBV12-3 or TRBV12-4 to TRBJ1-2; TCRdb calls TRBD1, which cannot be checked without DNA. This CDR3 has 14 residues. This CDR3 is CASSFRADINGYTF.

The CDR3 loop reads CASSSRTSSDEQFF. J is TRBJ2-1 and V is TRBV5-1; TCRdb's D call, TRBD2, is unchecked because there is no DNA. The CDR3 has 14 residues. From germline, CDR1 is SGHRS and CDR2 YFSETQ.

CDR3 protein: CASSLKGLREKLFF. The chain is built from TRBV28 and TRBJ1-4; TCRdb indicates TRBD1, and absent DNA this call remains unverified. The CDR3 length is 14 residues. Germline V gives CDR1 MDHEN, CDR2 SYDVKM.

The rearrangement uses TRBV28 and TRBJ2-7; checking the TCRdb D call of TRBD1 is not possible without DNA. Germline CDR1 is MDHEN and CDR2 is SYDVKM. The length of the CDR3 is 13 residues. CDR3 region: CASRGTEIYEQYF.

The chain uses TRBV4-2 and TRBJ2-3. The CDR3 runs 16 residues. CDR1 and CDR2 from the germline V gene are LGHNA and YNFKEQ. CDR3 loop: CASSQDTKGTTDTQYF.

This rearrangement joins TRBV19 to TRBJ1-5; checking the TCRdb D call of TRBD1 is not possible without DNA. The CDR3 totals 14 residues. Germline values: CDR1 LNHDA, CDR2 SQIVND (reference sequence). The CDR3 sequence: CASKSGAPSQPQHF.

This chain joins TRBV11-2 and TRBJ2-7; lacking DNA, the TRBD1 call made by TCRdb goes unchecked. The germline V gene has CDR1 SGHAT and CDR2 FQNNGV. The CDR3 is 14 residues long. The CDR3 sequence: CASSPQTGSYEQYF.

This chain joins TRBV5-1 and TRBJ2-1; the D call from TCRdb, TRBD1, cannot be confirmed without DNA. The CDR3 spans 17 residues. From germline, CDR1 is SGHRS and CDR2 YFSETQ. CDR3 loop: CASSPTWGGGSYNEQFF.

The CDR3 is CATSRDFNSPLHF. The rearrangement joins TRBV15 to TRBJ1-6. The length of the CDR3 is 13 residues. CDR1 is LNHNV and CDR2 is YYDKDF in the germline V gene (reference sequence).

J is TRBJ1-6 and V is TRBV7-2; TCRdb outputs TRBD1, but without DNA this stays unchecked. Germline V gene sequence: CDR1 SGHTA, CDR2 FQGNSA. This CDR3 region has 15 residues. This CDR3 reads CASSVGTAYNSPLHF.

This rearrangement joins TRBV4-3 to TRBJ2-4. Per germline, CDR1 LGHNA and CDR2 YSLEER. The CDR3 sequence is 15 residues long. CDR3: CASSQVHLGENIQYF.

This chain connects TRBV7-2 to TRBJ2-3. Germline values: CDR1 SGHTA, CDR2 FQGNSA. The CDR3 has 14 amino acids. CDR3 amino acids: CASRREIISDTQYF.